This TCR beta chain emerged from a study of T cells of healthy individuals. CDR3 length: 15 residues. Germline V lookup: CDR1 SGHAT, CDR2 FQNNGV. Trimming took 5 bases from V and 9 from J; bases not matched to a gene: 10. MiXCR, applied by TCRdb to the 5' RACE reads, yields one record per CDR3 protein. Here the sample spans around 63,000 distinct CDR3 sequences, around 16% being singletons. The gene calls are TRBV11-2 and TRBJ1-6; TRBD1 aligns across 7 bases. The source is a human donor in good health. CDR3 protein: CASSKSDRVGSPLHF. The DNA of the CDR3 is TGTGCCAGCAGCAAAAGCGACAGGGTGGGTTCACCCCTCCACTTT.